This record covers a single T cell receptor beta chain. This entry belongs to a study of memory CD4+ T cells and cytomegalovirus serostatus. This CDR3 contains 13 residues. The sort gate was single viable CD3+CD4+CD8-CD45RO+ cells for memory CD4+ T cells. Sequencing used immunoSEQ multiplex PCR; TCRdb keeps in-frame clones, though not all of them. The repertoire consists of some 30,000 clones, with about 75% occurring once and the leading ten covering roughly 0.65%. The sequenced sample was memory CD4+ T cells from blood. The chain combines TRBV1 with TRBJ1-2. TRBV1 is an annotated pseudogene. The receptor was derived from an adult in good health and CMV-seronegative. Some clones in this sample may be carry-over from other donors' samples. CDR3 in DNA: TGCACCAGCAGCCCCCCTTTTGGGTATGGCTACACCTTC. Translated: CTSSPPFGYGYTF.